Shown below are 32 T cell receptor beta chains from a single sample sequenced in a study of cytomegalovirus exposure and HLA in healthy donors. PCR used 60 Vbeta primers and 13 Jbeta primers. Profiling relied on immunoSEQ multiplex PCR, and the TCRdb table lists in-frame clones only, not all of them. The table records tens of thousands of clones, about 77% of them present only once. Specimen: PBMCs. Receptor source: a man aged 55 to 69 in good health and CMV-seronegative.

The V and J genes are TRBV4-2 and TRBJ2-5, with TRBD2 matching over 11 bases. CDR3 length: 14 amino acids. Germline V gives CDR1 LGHNA, CDR2 YNFKEQ. The V segment lost 4 bases and the J segment 5 bases; nucleotides outside the gene matches: 3. As DNA, the CDR3 is TGTGCCAGCAGCCCACTAGCGGGGGCGGAGACCCAGTACTTC. This encodes CASSPLAGAETQYF.

The V and J genes are TRBV6-4 and TRBJ2-7; 7 nucleotides line up with TRBD1. The junction had 8 bases not matched to a gene; V was cut back by 7 bases and J by 2 bases. In germline, CDR1 is MRHNA, CDR2 SNTAGT. The CDR3 sequence is 14 residues long. CDR3 loop: CASKRQGQTYEQYF. As DNA, the CDR3 is TGTGCCAGCAAACGACAGGGACAAACCTACGAGCAGTACTTC.

A single count supports this clone. This chain joins TRBV29-1 and TRBJ2-1; 10 bases are shared with TRBD1. With 3 bases clipped from V and 2 bases from J, the junction kept 7 bases outside the gene matches. Germline values: CDR1 SQVTM, CDR2 ANQGSEA. There are 16 residues in the CDR3. The CDR3 DNA reads TGCAGCGTTGATGGTGTTGGACAGGGGGCCTACAATGAGCAGTTCTTC. It encodes CSVDGVGQGAYNEQFF.

The chain is built from TRBV30 and TRBJ2-5; D not certain. Matching the DNA end better, TRBJ2-7 makes the J call doubtful. Germline values: CDR1 GTSNPN, CDR2 SVGIG (reference sequence). CDR3 length: 15 amino acids. DNA of the CDR3: TGTGCCTCTACTCGGCAGGCAGCTACATCCTACGAGCAGTACTTC. Its protein is CASTRQAATSYEQYF.

V usage is TRBV18 and J usage is TRBJ1-1; 7 nucleotides agree with TRBD1. CDR1 and CDR2 from the germline V gene are KGHSH and LQKENI. The CDR3 length is 16 residues. After removal of 4 bases from V and 4 bases from J, the junction contained 12 bases not matched to a gene. CDR3 in DNA: TGTGCCAGCTCACTACACGGCGTCGGGACAGCCACTGAAGCTTTCTTT. It yields the protein CASSLHGVGTATEAFF. Drawing the rest from reference TRBV18 and TRBJ1-1, the complete variable domain is NAGVMQNPRHLVRRRGQEARLRCSPMKGHSHVYWYRQLPEEGLKFMVYLQKENIIDESGMPKERFSAEFPKEGPSILRIQQVVRGDSAAYFCASSLHGVGTATEAFFGQGTRLTVV.

The rearrangement links TRBV7-9 to TRBJ2-4; 8 bases are shared with TRBD1. Germline CDR1 SEHNR, CDR2 FQNEAQ (reference sequence). The CDR3 loop spans 15 amino acids. J was trimmed by 0 bases and V by 4 bases; bases with no gene match: 2. The DNA for the CDR3 is TGTGCCAGCAGCTGGGGACAGGAAGCCAAAAACATTCAGTACTTC. Protein product: CASSWGQEAKNIQYF.

The chain has TRBV7-2 and TRBJ1-1; TRBD1 might be the D (6 bases). Per the germline V gene, CDR1 is SGHTA and CDR2 is FQGNSA. The length of the CDR3 is 14 residues. V was shortened by 0 bases and J by 9 bases, with 14 bases between the two germline ends. CDR3 sequence reads: CASSLAPGQSKAFF. The CDR3 coding sequence is TGTGCCAGCAGCTTAGCCCCCGGACAGAGCAAAGCTTTCTTT.

The chain is built from TRBV5-1 and TRBJ2-7; 10 bases line up with TRBD1. The V segment lost 2 bases and the J segment 6 bases; nucleotides outside the gene matches: 5. The CDR3 consists of 14 residues. In germline, CDR1 is SGHRS, CDR2 YFSETQ. The CDR3 nucleotides are TGCGCCAGCAGCTTACCTTGGGACAGGGGCGAGCAGTACTTC. Protein: CASSLPWDRGEQYF.

This clone was picked up one time. V is TRBV19 and J is TRBJ2-2, with 7 bases identical to TRBD2. The trim removed 1 base at V and 4 bases at J, leaving 12 bases unmatched. CDR1 and CDR2 from the germline V gene are LNHDA and SQIVND (reference sequence). There are 18 residues in the CDR3. The CDR3 nucleotides read TGTGCCAGTAGTATAGGCGGGGGTTGGCGGGAGACCACCGGGGAGCTGTTTTTT. Its protein is CASSIGGGWRETTGELFF.

The chain carries TRBV6-6 and TRBJ2-5; D gene ambiguous. The CDR3 covers 13 residues. The germline CDR1 and CDR2 sequences are MNHNY and SVGAGI (reference sequence). V was cut by 8 bases and J by 2 bases, with 12 bases left in between. CDR3 sequence reads: CASRLWAQETQYF. CDR3 bases: TGTGCCAGCCGTCTTTGGGCGCAAGAGACCCAGTACTTC.

The chain couples TRBV7-3 to TRBJ1-2; 10 bases map to TRBD1. V lost 5 bases, J lost 4 bases, and 10 bases stayed unmatched. The CDR3 totals 16 residues. CDR1 and CDR2 from the germline V gene are SGHTA and FQGTGA. This chain's CDR3 is CASSPGFGTGAYGYTF. The CDR3 DNA reads TGTGCCAGCAGCCCGGGATTTGGGACAGGGGCCTATGGCTACACCTTC.

The CDR3 DNA follows: TGTGCCTGGAGACTCTTAGGGGGATTCTCGGACGCAGGATGGGCGCGCAATCAGCCCCAGCATTTT. Translating it yields CAWRLLGGFSDAGWARNQPQHF. The rearrangement joins TRBV30 to TRBJ1-5; possible D gene TRBD1, 6 bases. The CDR3 consists of 22 residues. CDR1 and CDR2 (germline): GTSNPN, SVGIG (reference sequence). Trimming took off 3 bases at V and 2 bases at J, with 35 bases between the two ends.

The chain joins TRBV30 to TRBJ1-5, with a possible D match to TRBD1 (5 bases). This CDR3 has 14 residues. Between the trimmed V and J ends, which lost 4 bases and 1 base, there was a span of 11 bases. Germline CDR1 is GTSNPN and CDR2 is SVGIG (reference sequence). As DNA, the CDR3 is TGTGCCTGGACCGCGACAGTCAGCAATCAGCCCCAGCATTTT. Translated: CAWTATVSNQPQHF. Full variable domain (rest looked up from reference TRBV30 and TRBJ1-5): SQTIHQWPATLVQPVGSPLSLECTVEGTSNPNLYWYRQAAGRGLQLLFYSVGIGQISSEVPQNLSASRPQDRQFILSSKKLLLSDSGFYLCAWTATVSNQPQHFGDGTRLSIL.

The V and J genes are TRBV5-4 and TRBJ1-3; possible D gene TRBD1, 6 bases. V was clipped by 4 bases and J by 2 bases, with 16 bases between them. Germline loops: CDR1 SGHNT, CDR2 YYREEE (reference sequence). This CDR3 has 16 amino acids. As DNA, the CDR3 is TGTGCCAGCAGCCTAAGAACAGGGAAGGCTGGAAACACCATATATTTT. It translates to CASSLRTGKAGNTIYF.

This clone rates as large. The rearrangement links TRBV7-9 to TRBJ2-3, with 9 bases fitting TRBD1. The V and J ends lost 5 bases and 0 bases, in that order; junction bases with no gene match: 6. CDR3 length: 16 amino acids. Germline V gene data show CDR1 as SEHNR and CDR2 as FQNEAQ (reference sequence). Written as DNA, the CDR3 is TGTGCCAGCAGCGGTCCTGGGACAGGGAGCACAGATACGCAGTATTTT. Translating gives CASSGPGTGSTDTQYF.

This clone was counted between two and nine times. This rearrangement joins TRBV5-4 to TRBJ1-4; D is unresolved. Germline V lookup: CDR1 SGHNT, CDR2 YYREEE (reference sequence). The CDR3 is made up of 17 amino acids. V was shortened by 4 bases and J by 3 bases, with 19 bases between the two germline ends. The CDR3 here is CASSREPKARANEKLFF. The CDR3 region has the DNA TGTGCCAGCAGCCGGGAGCCCAAGGCCCGGGCTAATGAAAAACTGTTTTTT.

The chain links TRBV30 to TRBJ1-3; D remains ambiguous. The CDR3 spans 15 residues. V was cut by 0 bases and J by 0 bases, with 9 bases left in between. Germline V CDR1 and CDR2: GTSNPN, SVGIG (reference sequence). Here the CDR3 reads CAWSVDGSSGNTIYF. The CDR3 DNA reads as TGTGCCTGGAGTGTTGACGGGAGCTCTGGAAACACCATATATTTT. The whole variable domain, remainder taken from reference TRBV30 and TRBJ1-3, is SQTIHQWPATLVQPVGSPLSLECTVEGTSNPNLYWYRQAAGRGLQLLFYSVGIGQISSEVPQNLSASRPQDRQFILSSKKLLLSDSGFYLCAWSVDGSSGNTIYFGEGSWLTVV.

The chain employs TRBV11-3 and TRBJ2-1, with D maybe TRBD2 (6 bases). The CDR3 is made up of 15 amino acids. Trimming cost V 1 base and J 1 base, with 8 bases left between them. Germline assignment: CDR1 SGHNT and CDR2 YENEEA. CDR3 sequence (DNA): TGTGCCAGCAGCTTAGCGGGAGATTCCTACAATGAGCAGTTCTTC. Amino acid sequence: CASSLAGDSYNEQFF.

The chain uses TRBV6-6 and TRBJ1-5, with 8 bases aligning to TRBD1. There are 14 residues in the CDR3. Unmatched junction bases numbered 5, after V lost 5 bases and J lost 5 bases. Germline assignment: CDR1 MNHNY and CDR2 SVGAGI (reference sequence). The CDR3 protein is CASSTGTGYQPQHF. The CDR3 DNA reads as TGTGCCAGCAGTACGGGGACAGGTTATCAGCCCCAGCATTTT.

This clone was counted between two and nine times. V usage is TRBV6-6 and J usage is TRBJ2-7, with 9 bases aligning to TRBD1. Losses at the gene ends were 7 bases for V and 3 bases for J; bases not matched to a gene: 10. The CDR3 loop spans 15 amino acids. CDR1 and CDR2 from the germline V gene are MNHNY and SVGAGI (reference sequence). This CDR3 is CASTPGTGTFYEQYF. The DNA of the CDR3 is TGTGCCAGCACACCAGGGACAGGGACTTTCTACGAGCAGTACTTC.

J is TRBJ1-5 and V is TRBV21-1; the table's D call, TRBD1, has no DNA check behind it. TRBV21-1 is designated a pseudogene. The CDR3 consists of 15 residues. The CDR3 region has the DNA TGTGCCAGCAGCAAATGCAGGGCCGGCAATCAGCCCCAGCATTTT. Residues: CASSKCRAGNQPQHF.

This rearrangement joins TRBV5-6 to TRBJ2-7; TRBD2 is a possible D gene (6 bases). Germline lookup yields CDR1 SGHDT and CDR2 YYEEEE. CDR3 length equals 12 residues. Trimming took off 5 bases at V and 7 bases at J, with 13 bases between the two ends. The CDR3, as DNA: TGTGCCAGCAGACCCCGAGGAGGGGAGCAGTACTTC. Translation gives CASRPRGGEQYF. Full variable domain (remainder filled in from reference TRBV5-6 and TRBJ2-7): DAGVTQSPTHLIKTRGQQVTLRCSPKSGHDTVSWYQQALGQGPQFIFQYYEEEERQRGNFPDRFSGHQFPNYSSELNVNALLLGDSALYLCASRPRGGEQYFGPGTRLTVT.

This clone appeared a few times. The chain links TRBV4-1 to TRBJ2-2; 14 bases fit TRBD2. Germline CDR1 is MGHRA and CDR2 is YSYEKL. Trimming removed 1 base from V and 2 bases from J; junction bases left unmatched: 3. This CDR3 has 18 residues. CDR3 nucleotides: TGCGCCAGCAGCCAAGGACTAGCGGGAGGGAAAAACACCGGGGAGCTGTTTTTT. Its protein product is CASSQGLAGGKNTGELFF.

This clone showed up just once. The chain joins TRBV5-1 to TRBJ1-6; D is unresolved. The ends were cut back, 2 bases at V and 7 bases at J, with 7 bases in the middle. The CDR3 is 13 amino acids. Germline V gives CDR1 SGHRS, CDR2 YFSETQ. CDR3 residues: CASSFTVNSPLHF. The CDR3 DNA reads as TGCGCCAGCAGCTTTACTGTAAATTCACCCCTCCACTTT.

The chain employs TRBV9 and TRBJ2-1; 9 bases fit TRBD2. CDR1 SGDLS and CDR2 YYNGEE come from the germline V gene. This CDR3 spans 15 amino acids. V gave up 4 bases and J gave up 5 bases; unmatched junction bases: 7. CDR3 protein: CASSPGTSTNNEQFF. In DNA form, the CDR3 reads TGTGCCAGCAGCCCCGGGACTAGCACTAACAATGAGCAGTTCTTC. Using reference TRBV9 and TRBJ2-1 for the parts outside the CDR3, the full variable domain is DSGVTQTPKHLITATGQRVTLRCSPRSGDLSVYWYQQSLDQGLQFLIQYYNGEERAKGNILERFSAQQFPDLHSELNLSSLELGDSALYFCASSPGTSTNNEQFFGPGTRLTVL.

A remark on this clone: At one end, the junction sequence differs from germline, possibly due to a read error. Other DNA sequences within the sample encode an identical CDR3. J is TRBJ2-1 and V is TRBV29-1; TRBD1 matches 9 bases. CDR3 size: 14 residues. The germline CDR1 and CDR2 sequences are SQVTM and ANQGSEA. The CDR3 DNA reads as TGCAGCGTTCTAGGGACAGGGTCCTATAATGAGCAGTTCTTC. Amino acid sequence: CSVLGTGSYNEQFF.

The genes are TRBV5-4 and TRBJ2-5; possibly TRBD1 for D (5 bases). Germline values: CDR1 SGHNT, CDR2 YYREEE (reference sequence). V lost 2 bases to trimming and J lost 5 bases, with 16 bases between them. This CDR3 comprises 15 residues. The CDR3 here is CASSFELFRGETQYF. DNA of the CDR3: TGTGCCAGCAGCTTTGAACTTTTTAGGGGCGAGACCCAGTACTTC.

J is TRBJ2-1 and V is TRBV19; the match to TRBD2 covers 10 bases. The J segment lost 5 bases and the V segment lost 11 bases, leaving 9 bases of the junction unmatched. CDR3 length: 14 amino acids. Per germline, CDR1 LNHDA and CDR2 SQIVND (reference sequence). CDR3 residues: CAGGSGGINNEQFF. The CDR3 region has the DNA TGTGCCGGGGGTAGCGGGGGGATCAACAATGAGCAGTTCTTC.

The chain recombines TRBV13 with TRBJ2-2; TRBD2 agrees at 12 bases. Unmatched junction bases numbered 11, after V lost 2 bases and J lost 7 bases. Germline CDR1 and CDR2: PRHDT and FYEKMQ (reference sequence). The CDR3 consists of 18 residues. The CDR3 here is CASSLSLPGLAGYGELFF. In nucleotides, the CDR3 is TGTGCCAGCAGCTTATCCCTTCCCGGACTAGCGGGATACGGGGAGCTGTTTTTT.

CDR3: CASSLEGGPTEQYF. In DNA form, the CDR3 reads TGCGCCAGCAGCTTGGAAGGGGGACCTACAGAGCAGTACTTC. This chain links TRBV5-1 with TRBJ2-7, with a possible D match to TRBD1 (6 bases). CDR1 and CDR2 (germline): SGHRS, YFSETQ. Trimming stripped 0 bases from V and 7 bases from J, with 14 bases between. The CDR3 totals 14 residues.

This clone has a handful of counts. The rearrangement joins TRBV5-6 to TRBJ2-3, with D perhaps TRBD2 (5 bases). Germline CDR1 SGHDT, CDR2 YYEEEE. CDR3 size: 15 residues. V lost 0 bases and J 1 base, leaving 9 bases between the germline ends. In DNA form, the CDR3 reads TGTGCCAGCAGCTTGGGAGGGCGGGGCACAGATACGCAGTATTTT. Amino acid sequence: CASSLGGRGTDTQYF.

The chain employs TRBV7-2 and TRBJ2-7; 11 bases are shared with TRBD2. The CDR3 length is 17 residues. V shed 1 base and J 1 base; nucleotides not matched to a gene: 6. CDR1 SGHTA and CDR2 FQGNSA come from the germline V gene. The CDR3 is CASSLDLAGGKSYEQYF. CDR3 coding DNA: TGTGCCAGCAGCTTAGACCTAGCGGGAGGCAAGTCCTACGAGCAGTACTTC.